This T cell receptor (beta chain) was sequenced in a study of OX40 agonist ivuxolimab in advanced cancers. Study-level background: The dose-escalation group included hepatocellular carcinoma, melanoma, renal cell carcinoma and head and neck cancer.

Clones were read by immunoSEQ multiplex PCR, and TCRdb kept only the in-frame ones, dropping some. The sample has roughly 38,000 clones, just under 85% seen once. V was pared by 8 bases and J by 6 bases, with 26 bases between. The CDR3 has 16 amino acids. Germline V gene data show CDR1 as SNHLY and CDR2 as FYNNEI. This rearrangement joins TRBV2 to TRBJ2-7; possibly TRBD2 for D (7 bases). The source is an adult with an advanced solid tumor such as melanoma, head and neck, liver or kidney cancer. The material sequenced was CD4+ or CD8+ T cells sorted from blood, taken in a trial of the OX40 agonist ivuxolimab. CDR3 nucleotide sequence: TGTGCCAGCCTATACTTCGAGGGGGAGCGGGGACTCGAGCAGTACTTC. It yields the protein CASLYFEGERGLEQYF.